This entry features one T cell receptor beta chain sequence. What it recognizes is unknown. Trimming removed 1 base from V and 6 bases from J, with 10 bases in between. The germline V gene has CDR1 KGHSH and CDR2 LQKENI. The CDR3 contains 14 residues. This sample is part of a study of cytomegalovirus exposure and HLA in healthy donors. PCR primers comprised 60 Vbeta and 13 Jbeta primers. This table comes from immunoSEQ multiplex PCR, and its TCRdb copy is limited to in-frame clones, with some not included. The data show around 67,000 clones, around 91% seen once. Study-wide results and caveats: Specificity of three CMV-associated chains for CMV antigens was verified in vitro.

The chain links TRBV18 to TRBJ2-1; D not certain. This TCR was recovered from a woman aged 25 to 45 in good health and CMV-seropositive. The sequencing input was PBMCs. The CDR3: CASSPLPTFNEQFF. In nucleotides, the CDR3 is TGTGCCAGCTCACCACTGCCCACTTTCAATGAGCAGTTCTTC.